This T cell receptor beta chain comes out of a study of blood T cell repertoires in COVID-19. Germline CDR1 LNHDA, CDR2 SQIVND (reference sequence). Trimming removed 0 bases from V and 7 bases from J; junction bases left unmatched: 2. The CDR3 extends over 14 amino acids. The assay was immunoSEQ multiplex PCR, and TCRdb's table has in-frame clones only and misses some. Here the sample spans roughly 220,000 clones, roughly four fifths being singletons. The sequencing sample was made of peripheral blood. The receptor's source is an older woman with acute or convalescent COVID-19. The chain links TRBV19 to TRBJ2-2; 7 nucleotides match TRBD2. Here the CDR3 DNA reads TGTGCCAGTAGTATAGATCGCGGGGGCGGGGAGCTGTTTTTT. Its protein product is CASSIDRGGGELFF.